The clone carrying this T cell receptor (beta chain) was recorded a few times. Its matching antigen is unknown. The sample is drawn from a study of cytomegalovirus exposure and HLA in healthy donors. The PCR ran on 60 Vbeta and 13 Jbeta primers. The assay was immunoSEQ multiplex PCR, and TCRdb's table has in-frame clones only and misses some. The sample consists of more than 150,000 clones, roughly 80% of them appearing once. There are 14 residues in the CDR3. The V end was cut by 2 bases, the J end by 4 bases, with 11 bases between. Looked up from germline, CDR1 is MDHEN and CDR2 is SYDVKM. General study findings and limits: It was confirmed in vitro that a few of the CMV-associated chains were specific for CMV antigens.

The sequenced sample consisted of PBMCs. V gene TRBV28 combines with J gene TRBJ1-2; D is unclear. The origin of this receptor is a woman aged 30 to 39 in good health and CMV-seropositive. The CDR3 sequence: CASSLLSHIYGYTF. In DNA, the CDR3 is TGTGCCAGCAGTTTACTCTCCCACATCTATGGCTACACCTTC.